The TCR beta chain described here comes from a study of beta chain features in type 1 diabetes. Whole-study findings and limits: The study found moderately but significantly shorter TCRB CDR3s in all four CD4+ subsets of Type 1 diabetes patients.

TCRB transcripts that were expressed got sequenced, as all of the isolated RNA had been reverse transcribed. Only in-frame clones appear in the TCRdb table, and some are missing; sequencing was by immunoSEQ multiplex PCR. Here the sample spans about 290,000 clones, 8% being singletons. Notes on this clone: Its antigen remains unknown.

This CDR3 is 16 amino acids long. CDR1 is SGHKS and CDR2 is YYEKEE in the germline V gene (reference sequence). Unmatched junction bases numbered 13, after V lost 1 base and J lost 12 bases. CD45RO/CCR7/CD25/CD127/CD95/CD27 sorting isolated CD4+ naive, central memory, regulatory and stem cell-like memory cells. The TCR originated in a woman between 18 and 30 years old in good health. The sequenced material came from central memory CD4+ T cells from blood. The gene calls are TRBV5-5 and TRBJ1-6; 7 nucleotides line up with TRBD1. As DNA, the CDR3 is TGTGCCAGCAGCTTGTTTCCGCCCGGGACAGTGCAACCCCTCCACTTT. This translates into CASSLFPPGTVQPLHF.